These T cell receptor beta chains were read from a single sample in a study of CD8+CD57+ T cells in acquired aplastic anemia. TCRdb redid the calling of the reads with MiXCR, one entry per CDR3 protein. Here the sample spans a few hundred thousand distinct CDR3 sequences, approximately 56% being singletons. The specimen sequenced was sorted CD4+, CD8+, or CD8+CD57+ T cells (not recorded which) from PBMCs. The receptors shown here come from a human donor with severe aplastic anemia or a healthy control (not recorded which). Both conserved end residues are trimmed from each CDR3.

J: TRBJ2-1; V: TRBV20-1; CDR3: SARDLSGQGTLYNEQF
J: TRBJ1-6; V: TRBV9; CDR3: ASSNGVNSPLH
J: TRBJ1-6; V: TRBV6-5; CDR3: ASSEGQGSSPLH
J: TRBJ2-1; V: TRBV2; CDR3: ASSEALLAEIYNEQF
J: TRBJ1-1; V: TRBV20-1; CDR3: SARQENTEAF
J: TRBJ1-2; V: TRBV7-6; CDR3: ASGSTGGNGYT
J: TRBJ1-2; V: TRBV3-1; CDR3: ASSSGQGVYGYT
J: TRBJ2-1; V: TRBV20-1; CDR3: SASRVSDEQF
J: TRBJ2-2; V: TRBV7-6; CDR3: ASSLIVNTGELF
J: TRBJ2-5; V: TRBV10-2; CDR3: ASSVIEETQY
J: TRBJ1-1; V: TRBV11-2; CDR3: ASSKARQGMNTEAF
J: TRBJ2-7; V: TRBV12-3/TRBV12-4; CDR3: PSSSETGGFSEQY
J: TRBJ1-1; V: TRBV9; CDR3: ASSSGGGGWRNTEAF
J: TRBJ1-3; V: TRBV20-1; CDR3: SARRTGTTIY
J: TRBJ2-6; V: TRBV10-1; CDR3: ASSESSSGGGANVLT
J: TRBJ2-7; V: TRBV15; CDR3: ATSRSGTVAYEQY
J: TRBJ2-5; V: TRBV7-3; CDR3: ASSSRAQETQY
J: TRBJ2-3; V: TRBV2; CDR3: ASRSFSLSTDTQY
J: TRBJ1-4; V: TRBV6-6; CDR3: ASSPNTGTGAEKLF
J: TRBJ1-2; V: TRBV7-2; CDR3: ASSNPGQGAYGYT
J: TRBJ2-7; V: TRBV7-9; CDR3: ASSLRGPSYEQY
J: TRBJ2-1; V: TRBV7-3; CDR3: ASGGGSNEQF
J: TRBJ1-5; V: TRBV20-1; CDR3: SATRTGNNQPQH
J: TRBJ2-7; V: TRBV9; CDR3: ASSVGTGGSYEQY
J: TRBJ2-7; V: TRBV7-9; CDR3: ASSLAGGEQY
J: TRBJ2-6; V: TRBV5-8; CDR3: ASSFWDRDPRSGFGANVLT
J: TRBJ2-3; V: TRBV9; CDR3: ASSVASSSSTDTQY
J: TRBJ2-2; V: TRBV5-1; CDR3: ASKGEAHTGELF
J: TRBJ1-4; V: TRBV20-1; CDR3: SARASAGVNEKLF
J: TRBJ2-1; V: TRBV24-1; CDR3: ATSDLFGEQF
J: TRBJ2-5; V: TRBV19; CDR3: ASSIGTWLGGGHKETQY
J: TRBJ2-1; V: TRBV29-1; CDR3: SAERQVLSYNEQF
J: TRBJ2-6; V: TRBV10-3; CDR3: AISDSSGANVLT
J: .; V: TRBV5-4; CDR3: ASSLDTGTGYEQY
J: TRBJ1-2; V: TRBV7-2; CDR3: ASSLGPGRENYGYT
J: TRBJ1-2; V: TRBV27; CDR3: ASSSLANYGYT
J: TRBJ1-2; V: TRBV13; CDR3: ASSLSGGYT
J: TRBJ2-7; V: TRBV7-9; CDR3: ATATYKSSYEQY
J: TRBJ1-2; V: TRBV28; CDR3: ASSLYLGNYGYT
J: TRBJ2-7; V: TRBV7-9; CDR3: ASSLGGTLSYEQY
J: TRBJ2-7; V: TRBV20-1; CDR3: SASAPDGTYEQY